This T cell receptor beta chain was obtained from a study of T cell responses to AZD1222 COVID-19 vaccine. The data were produced by immunoSEQ multiplex PCR, yet TCRdb's version contains in-frame clones alone and is incomplete. The table records 95,000 or so clones, approximately 88% of them present only once. The length of the CDR3 is 16 residues. The J segment lost 0 bases and the V segment lost 3 bases, leaving 3 bases of the junction unmatched. The germline gives CDR1 LGHNA, CDR2 YNFKEQ. This rearrangement joins TRBV4-2 to TRBJ1-2, with 11 bases lining up with TRBD1. The sample in question was peripheral blood, obtained on day 0 of AZD1222 vaccination. This receptor was identified in an adult in good health. The CDR3 DNA reads TGTGCCAGCAGCCATGGGGGACAGGGGGCTAACTATGGCTACACCTTC. It is translated as CASSHGGQGANYGYTF.